This T cell receptor beta chain was recorded in a study of vaccination and CD4 T cells after COVID-19. About the study: Overlapping SARS-CoV-2, HCoV-NL63, HCoV-OC43 and HCoV-229E spike peptides stimulated the cells. Control cultures were given a CEFX pool, an HIV-1 Nef pool, or no peptide.

Whole-study results and caveats: Nearly all convalescent vaccine-specific clones, 304 of 307, recognized only SARS-CoV-2 spike.

Sequence data for DNA of cultured CD4+ T cells were generated by the Oncomine TCR Beta short-read assay. It was from cultured CD4+ T cells that genomic DNA was extracted. MiXCR was run by TCRdb on the PCR reads, yielding one entry per CDR3 protein. Of about 11,000 distinct CDR3 sequences listed, around 41% are singletons. V shed 6 bases and J 8 bases; nucleotides not matched to a gene: 5. CDR3 size: 15 residues. CDR1 SNHLY and CDR2 FYNNEI come from the germline V gene. This clonotype showed up just a few times. Antigen: not known. Treatment here: approximately 9-day PBMC culture with coronavirus spike peptide pools or control peptides (ViraFEST assay).

The TCR comes from a human donor who had recovered from COVID-19. The chain employs TRBV2 and TRBJ2-2; 14 bases are shared with TRBD2. Material: CD4+ T cells from blood, cultured in vitro, obtained after SARS-CoV-2 vaccination. The CDR3 bases are TGTGCCAGCAGATCCAGACTAGCGGGAGGGGGGGAGCTGTTTTTT. Protein product: CASRSRLAGGGELFF.